The 30 T cell receptor beta chains below were found in one sample sequenced in a study of blood T cell repertoires in COVID-19. TCRdb's copy holds only in-frame clones and misses some; the assay was immunoSEQ multiplex PCR. The repertoire includes some 230,000 clones, more than 80% of them detected once, and 2% to 2.5% sits in the top ten. Sample: peripheral blood. The receptors here all came from a man in his thirties or forties who had recovered from COVID-19.

This chain joins TRBV3-1 (or the pseudogene TRBV3-2) and TRBJ1-1; D perhaps matches TRBD1 (5 bases). Trimming shortened V by 2 bases and J by 4 bases, and 5 bases separated the two germline ends. CDR1 and CDR2 (germline): LGHDT, YNNKEL (reference sequence). The CDR3 sequence is 12 residues long. In DNA, the CDR3 is TGTGCCAGCAGCCAACAGGGCACTGAAGCTTTCTTT. As protein: CASSQQGTEAFF.

The V and J genes are TRBV3-1 (or the pseudogene TRBV3-2) and TRBJ2-5; 13 positions agree with TRBD2. V lost 1 base to trimming and J lost 5 bases; unmatched junction nucleotides: 4. This CDR3 region has 16 residues. The germline V gene encodes CDR1 LGHDT and CDR2 YNNKEL (reference sequence). CDR3 coding DNA: TGTGCCAGCAGCCAAGGGGGACTAGCGGGGTGGGAGACCCAGTACTTC. Amino acids: CASSQGGLAGWETQYF.

This chain connects TRBV30 to TRBJ1-3; 8 bases align to TRBD1. The germline CDR1 and CDR2 sequences are GTSNPN and SVGIG (reference sequence). The V segment lost 3 bases and the J segment 3 bases; nucleotides outside the gene matches: 10. The CDR3 consists of 16 residues. CDR3 nucleotides: TGTGCCTGGAGCCGCCGACAGGGGAACGTTGGAAACACCATATATTTT. This codes for CAWSRRQGNVGNTIYF.

CDR3 amino acids: CASRDRYNEKLFF. The CDR3 DNA follows: TGTGCCAGTAGGGACAGGTATAATGAAAAACTGTTTTTT. The rearrangement joins TRBV19 to TRBJ1-4, with 7 bases identical to TRBD1. The CDR3 spans 13 residues. V lost 6 bases, J lost 4 bases, and 2 bases stayed unmatched. Germline-derived CDR1 and CDR2 are LNHDA and SQIVND (reference sequence).

The chain carries TRBV14 and TRBJ2-3; TRBD1 might be the D (6 bases). Per the germline V gene, CDR1 is SGHDN and CDR2 is FVKESK. The CDR3 consists of 16 residues. Trimming left V 3 bases short and J 8 bases short, with 21 bases between. CDR3 loop: CASSQVAGTPRGTQYF. For the CDR3, the DNA is TGTGCCAGCAGCCAGGTAGCCGGGACACCTCGAGGTACGCAGTATTTT.

The chain couples TRBV18 to TRBJ2-1, with 10 positions matching TRBD2. Germline V gene data show CDR1 as KGHSH and CDR2 as LQKENI. The CDR3 has 17 amino acids. Trimming at V came to 1 base and at J to 3 bases, leaving 6 bases not matched to a gene. The CDR3 DNA reads as TGTGCCAGCTCACCACTCAATAGCGGGGGGTTCTACAATGAGCAGTTCTTC. This translates into CASSPLNSGGFYNEQFF. Full variable domain (outside the CDR3, taken from reference TRBV18 and TRBJ2-1): NAGVMQNPRHLVRRRGQEARLRCSPMKGHSHVYWYRQLPEEGLKFMVYLQKENIIDESGMPKERFSAEFPKEGPSILRIQQVVRGDSAAYFCASSPLNSGGFYNEQFFGPGTRLTVL.

The J gene is TRBJ1-1, the V gene TRBV7-6; 10 bases are shared with TRBD1. Germline V gives CDR1 SGHVS, CDR2 FNYEAQ. V was clipped by 2 bases and J by 1 base; unmatched bases: 22. The length of the CDR3 is 22 residues. CDR3 sequence: CASSLSLTFRDRGSRGNTEAFF. CDR3 DNA sequence: TGTGCCAGCAGCTTATCTCTCACTTTCCGGGACAGGGGCTCCCGGGGGAACACTGAAGCTTTCTTT.

This chain uses TRBV11-2 with TRBJ2-7; a weak D match, TRBD1 (6 bases). Germline CDR1 SGHAT, CDR2 FQNNGV. This CDR3 contains 13 residues. Trimming left V 4 bases short and J 3 bases short, with 10 bases between. DNA of the CDR3: TGTGCCAGCAGCTCCCGACAGGTCTACGAGCAGTACTTC. Amino acids: CASSSRQVYEQYF.

This clone showed up many times. The chain has TRBV16 and TRBJ1-1, with D unclear. Germline CDR1 is KGHSY and CDR2 is FQNENV. The CDR3 is 13 amino acids. V was cut by 5 bases and J by 1 base, with 8 bases left in between. In DNA, the CDR3 is TGTGCCAGCAGCTTACACCCGAACACTGAAGCTTTCTTT. Its protein product is CASSLHPNTEAFF. Using reference TRBV16 and TRBJ1-1 for the parts outside the CDR3, the full variable domain is GEEVAQTPKHLVRGEGQKAKLYCAPIKGHSYVFWYQQVLKNEFKFLISFQNENVFDETGMPKERFSAKCLPNSPCSLEIQATKLEDSAVYFCASSLHPNTEAFFGQGTRLTVV.

The chain couples TRBV9 to TRBJ2-5, with 7 bases aligning to TRBD2. Per the germline V gene, CDR1 is SGDLS and CDR2 is YYNGEE. V trimming: 0 bases; J trimming: 5 bases; junction bases outside the gene matches: 4. The CDR3 consists of 14 residues. CDR3 bases: TGTGCCAGCAGCGTAGCTGGGAGGGTGGAGACCCAGTACTTC. Its protein product is CASSVAGRVETQYF.

As regards this clone: Other DNA sequences of this sample code for an identical CDR3. This chain connects TRBV2 to TRBJ2-1; 7 bases match TRBD2. The CDR3 sequence is 15 residues long. Germline CDR1 and CDR2: SNHLY and FYNNEI. V lost 6 bases and J lost 0; bases outside the gene matches: 5. The CDR3 sequence is CASRGGGSSYNEQFF. The CDR3 nucleotides are TGTGCCAGCAGGGGGGGAGGGAGCTCCTACAATGAGCAGTTCTTC.

J is TRBJ2-3 and V is TRBV6-5; 10 nucleotides line up with TRBD2. V was clipped by 10 bases and J by 2 bases; unmatched bases: 9. The CDR3 extends over 15 amino acids. Per the germline V gene, CDR1 is MNHEY and CDR2 is SVGAGI. The CDR3 sequence is CAIIERGGVTDTQYF. DNA of the CDR3: TGTGCCATTATAGAGCGGGGGGGCGTCACAGATACGCAGTATTTT.

The chain combines TRBV19 with TRBJ1-1, with D perhaps TRBD1 (5 bases). V gave up 0 bases and J gave up 3 bases, with 14 bases separating them. The germline CDR1 and CDR2 sequences are LNHDA and SQIVND (reference sequence). The CDR3 runs 16 residues. The CDR3 reads CASSIDQEGMDTEAFF. CDR3 bases: TGTGCCAGTAGTATAGATCAGGAGGGGATGGACACTGAAGCTTTCTTT. The full variable domain, completed using reference TRBV19 and TRBJ1-1, is DGGITQSPKYLFRKEGQNVTLSCEQNLNHDAMYWYRQDPGQGLRLIYYSQIVNDFQKGDIAEGYSVSREKKESFPLTVTSAQKNPTAFYLCASSIDQEGMDTEAFFGQGTRLTVV.

The chain is built from TRBV7-2 and TRBJ2-7; maybe TRBD1 (5 bases). The V and J ends lost 5 bases and 6 bases respectively, with 14 bases between them. CDR3 length equals 13 residues. Per the germline V gene, CDR1 is SGHTA and CDR2 is FQGNSA. In nucleotides, the CDR3 is TGTGCCAGCAGCGCAAATCAGGGAACCGAGCAGTACTTC. Protein sequence: CASSANQGTEQYF.

The CDR3 here is CASSLAAANEQFF. For the CDR3, the DNA is TGTGCCAGCAGCTTAGCGGCGGCGAATGAGCAGTTCTTC. The rearrangement joins TRBV7-9 to TRBJ2-1; D not resolved. The CDR3 is 13 amino acids. Looked up from germline, CDR1 is SEHNR and CDR2 is FQNEAQ (reference sequence). The germline V and J ends were trimmed by 0 bases and 7 bases, with 7 bases remaining between them.

J is TRBJ2-1 and V is TRBV21-1; the table gives TRBD1 as D, unverified against the DNA. TRBV21-1 is a documented pseudogene. The CDR3 spans 14 residues. The CDR3 region has the DNA TGTGCCAGCAGCAATGACGGACAGGGGTCTGAGCAGTTCTTC. This translates into CASSNDGQGSEQFF.

CDR3 in DNA: TGTGCCAGTAGTATAAGCGGGGACGGCTACACCTTC. Its protein product is CASSISGDGYTF. The chain couples TRBV19 to TRBJ1-2, with D possibly TRBD1 on 5 matching bases. CDR1 is LNHDA and CDR2 is SQIVND in the germline V gene (reference sequence). V lost 2 bases and J lost 8, with 9 bases in between. The CDR3 length is 12 residues.

The rearrangement links TRBV7-9 to TRBJ1-3, with 7 positions matching TRBD1. The CDR3 covers 14 residues. Germline V CDR1 and CDR2: SEHNR, FQNEAQ (reference sequence). V gave up 8 bases and J gave up 4 bases; unmatched junction bases: 8. The CDR3 region is CASGTTGVGNTIYF. The CDR3 nucleotides are TGTGCCAGCGGTACTACAGGGGTGGGAAACACCATATATTTT.

This chain uses TRBV5-4 with TRBJ2-3; 10 bases match TRBD1. The CDR3 extends over 16 amino acids. Germline-derived CDR1 and CDR2 are SGHNT and YYREEE (reference sequence). J was trimmed by 8 bases and V by 4 bases; bases with no gene match: 13. CDR3 DNA: TGTGCCAGCAGCCCTGCCCGGGACAGGGGAATTGGTACGCAGTATTTT. It yields the protein CASSPARDRGIGTQYF.

The CDR3 DNA follows: TGTGCCAGCAGTTACTCGGCGGTTGGAGAGACCCAGTACTTC. Its protein is CASSYSAVGETQYF. The rearrangement links TRBV6-5 to TRBJ2-5; D unclear. Per germline, CDR1 MNHEY and CDR2 SVGAGI. V shed 0 bases and J shed 4 bases, with 9 bases lying between them. This CDR3 is 14 amino acids long.

The chain employs TRBV6-5 and TRBJ1-2; D not resolved. From germline, CDR1 is MNHEY and CDR2 SVGAGI. V was pared by 3 bases and J by 6 bases, with 17 bases between. This CDR3 contains 15 residues. Written as DNA, the CDR3 is TGTGCCAGCAGTTATGCGGCTTGGAAGGAGGATGGCTACACCTTC. This codes for CASSYAAWKEDGYTF.

The J gene is TRBJ2-1, the V gene TRBV11-3; 10 bases map to TRBD2. CDR3 length equals 15 residues. The V segment lost 3 bases and the J segment 7 bases; nucleotides outside the gene matches: 6. Germline CDR1 SGHNT, CDR2 YENEEA. The CDR3: CASSLLAGAFNEQFF. CDR3 nucleotide sequence: TGTGCCAGCAGCTTGCTAGCGGGGGCGTTTAATGAGCAGTTCTTC.

This clone was observed a handful of times. DNA for the CDR3: TGTGCCAGCAGCTTATACGCAGTTGATGGCTACACCTTC. It specifies CASSLYAVDGYTF. The rearrangement links TRBV5-6 to TRBJ1-2; the D is unclear. The CDR3 runs 13 residues. The V end was cut by 2 bases, the J end by 6 bases, with 11 bases between. Germline CDR1 reads SGHDT; CDR2 reads YYEEEE.

J is TRBJ2-3 and V is TRBV5-5; weak D call: TRBD1 (6 bases). CDR3 length: 16 residues. The germline V gene has CDR1 SGHKS and CDR2 YYEKEE (reference sequence). Trimming shortened V by 0 bases and J by 0 bases, and 11 bases separated the two germline ends. This chain's CDR3 is CASSLDRDPSTDTQYF. Written as DNA, the CDR3 is TGTGCCAGCAGCTTGGACAGGGATCCTAGCACAGATACGCAGTATTTT.

This clone was detected a few times. The rearrangement links TRBV5-1 to TRBJ1-1, with 8 bases aligning to TRBD1. The germline V gene encodes CDR1 SGHRS and CDR2 YFSETQ. The trim removed 0 bases at V and 11 bases at J, leaving 12 bases unmatched. The CDR3 loop spans 15 amino acids. Here the CDR3 DNA reads TGCGCCAGCAGCTTGGCCACAACCCAGGGGGCGCGGGCTTTCTTT. Translated, it gives CASSLATTQGARAFF. Together with reference TRBV5-1 and TRBJ1-1, the CDR3 gives the full variable domain: KAGVTQTPRYLIKTRGQQVTLSCSPISGHRSVSWYQQTPGQGLQFLFEYFSETQRNKGNFPGRFSGRQFSNSRSEMNVSTLELGDSALYLCASSLATTQGARAFFGQGTRLTVV.

The rearrangement joins TRBV9 to TRBJ2-3; D is possibly TRBD2 (7 bases). This CDR3 has 17 amino acids. CDR1 and CDR2 from the germline V gene are SGDLS and YYNGEE. V shed 4 bases and J shed 2 bases, with 20 bases lying between them. CDR3 sequence reads: CASSRRGAFPLTDTQYF. CDR3 DNA sequence: TGTGCCAGCAGCCGCCGGGGGGCCTTCCCCCTCACAGATACGCAGTATTTT. Based on the CDR3 plus reference TRBV9 and TRBJ2-3, the full variable domain is DSGVTQTPKHLITATGQRVTLRCSPRSGDLSVYWYQQSLDQGLQFLIQYYNGEERAKGNILERFSAQQFPDLHSELNLSSLELGDSALYFCASSRRGAFPLTDTQYFGPGTRLTVL.

The rearrangement uses TRBV19 and TRBJ1-2, with 10 nucleotides matching TRBD1. The trim removed 5 bases at V and 2 bases at J, leaving 5 bases unmatched. CDR1 and CDR2 (germline): LNHDA, SQIVND (reference sequence). The CDR3 runs to 15 residues. The CDR3 reads CASSPQGQGNYGYTF. The CDR3 nucleotides are TGTGCCAGTAGTCCCCAGGGACAGGGGAACTATGGCTACACCTTC.

The CDR3 region has the DNA TGTGCCAGCAGTTATGGCCCGACGGGTGGAAGCAATCAGCCCCAGCATTTT. Amino acid sequence: CASSYGPTGGSNQPQHF. The chain carries TRBV6-2 or TRBV6-3 and TRBJ1-5, with unresolved D. V lost 3 bases, J lost 1 base, and 16 bases lay in between. The CDR3 is 17 amino acids. Germline loops: CDR1 MNHEY, CDR2 SVGEGT.

The J gene is TRBJ2-5, the V gene TRBV7-2; weak D call: TRBD2 (6 bases). Trimming removed 1 base from V and 5 bases from J, with 14 bases in between. Germline lookup yields CDR1 SGHTA and CDR2 FQGNSA. The CDR3 loop spans 15 amino acids. The CDR3: CASSLGRGLWETQYF. The CDR3 nucleotides are TGTGCCAGCAGCTTAGGCCGGGGGTTATGGGAGACCCAGTACTTC.

The V call is TRBV6-6, the J call TRBJ1-3; tentative D call: TRBD1 (6 bases). Germline V gives CDR1 MNHNY, CDR2 SVGAGI (reference sequence). CDR3 length: 14 amino acids. With 5 bases removed from V and 4 bases from J, the gap between germline ends came to 12 bases. The CDR3 loop reads CASSHGQLGNTIYF. The CDR3 nucleotides read TGTGCCAGCAGTCACGGACAGTTGGGAAACACCATATATTTT.